The 32 T cell receptor beta chains below come from one sample, sequenced in a study of post-analysis software for immune sequencing data. Incorporated into the TCR beta cDNA libraries were unique molecular identifiers, which served to reduce PCR and sequencing biases. TCRdb analysed the PCR reads with MiXCR anew, one entry per CDR3 protein. The sample holds 150,000 to 200,000 distinct CDR3 sequences; 25% to 35% are singletons and the top ten take roughly 1.6%. Their antigens remain unidentified. Points from the study as a whole: Patients showed TRBV5-6, TRBV5-1 and TRBV20-1 among four to six TRBV segments more frequent than in controls.

Input material: blood. These receptors all stem from a girl aged 10-17 years with multiple sclerosis.

This clonotype was observed a handful of times. The rearrangement uses TRBV27 and TRBJ1-5; D is uncertain. The V and J ends lost 2 bases and 6 bases respectively, with 14 bases between them. The CDR3 extends over 15 amino acids. In germline, CDR1 is MNHEY, CDR2 SMNVEV (reference sequence). The CDR3 coding sequence is TGTGCCAGCAGTTTAGAGGCCAATGTCGGTCAGCCCCAGCATTTT. Its translation is CASSLEANVGQPQHF.

The chain employs TRBV5-1 and TRBJ2-3; D may be TRBD1 (6 bases). The length of the CDR3 is 14 residues. Germline V CDR1 and CDR2: SGHRS, YFSETQ. V was clipped by 4 bases and J by 5 bases, with 14 bases between them. The CDR3 is CASSAYREGDTQYF. CDR3 nucleotides: TGCGCCAGCAGCGCCTACAGGGAAGGAGATACGCAGTATTTT.

The chain carries TRBV27 and TRBJ2-7; TRBD1 is a possible D gene (5 bases). This CDR3 region has 15 residues. V was pared by 3 bases and J by 9 bases, with 21 bases between. CDR1 and CDR2 from the germline V gene are MNHEY and SMNVEV (reference sequence). The CDR3 loop reads CASSFRGHSSSWQYF. DNA for the CDR3: TGTGCCAGCAGTTTTAGAGGACACTCAAGTTCATGGCAGTACTTC.

The chain links TRBV11-2 to TRBJ2-2, with 11 bases fitting TRBD2. V was pared by 5 bases and J by 3 bases, with 5 bases of the junction left unmatched. Germline V gene sequence: CDR1 SGHAT, CDR2 FQNNGV. The CDR3 extends over 16 amino acids. The CDR3, as DNA: TGTGCCAGCAGCGCCGGGACTAGCGGTTACACCGGGGAGCTGTTTTTT. Residues: CASSAGTSGYTGELFF.

This clonotype was seen only a few times. The rearrangement joins TRBV12-3 or TRBV12-4 to TRBJ1-1, with D possibly matching TRBD1 (5 bases). CDR3 length: 16 amino acids. The V end lost 3 bases, the J end lost 3 bases, and 17 bases lay between the germline ends. The chain's CDR3 is CASSLGPGRRHTEAFF. CDR3 DNA: TGTGCCAGCAGTTTGGGACCGGGGCGCAGGCACACTGAAGCTTTCTTT.

This clonotype was counted between two and nine times. A single base separates this from a much larger clone, so it may be a read error. The chain couples TRBV27 to TRBJ2-7; maybe TRBD1 (5 bases). CDR1 and CDR2 (germline): MNHEY, SMNVEV (reference sequence). CDR3 length: 13 amino acids. The CDR3: CASSLQGYYGQYF. In DNA form, the CDR3 reads TGTGCCAGCAGTTTACAGGGCTACTACGGGCAGTACTTC.

The chain is built from TRBV27 and TRBJ2-3, with D perhaps matching TRBD2 (5 bases). The germline gives CDR1 MNHEY, CDR2 SMNVEV (reference sequence). The CDR3 sequence is 19 residues long. V was cut by 1 base and J by 6 bases, with 26 bases left in between. CDR3: CASSLFTRGWGGLMDTQYF. The CDR3 DNA reads TGTGCCAGCAGTTTATTTACCCGGGGATGGGGTGGTCTCATGGATACGCAGTATTTT.

This clonotype has ten or more counts. J is TRBJ2-1 and V is TRBV4-2, with unresolved D. Germline V CDR1 and CDR2: LGHNA, YNFKEQ. CDR3 size: 12 residues. V lost 1 base to trimming and J lost 10 bases, with 8 bases between them. This CDR3 is CASSQVPHEQFF. In DNA, the CDR3 is TGTGCCAGCAGCCAAGTCCCCCACGAGCAGTTCTTC.

This clonotype was seen more than once but under ten times. The gene calls are TRBV20-1 and TRBJ2-2; a weak D match, TRBD2 (6 bases). The CDR3 covers 15 residues. Trimming cost V 1 base and J 3 bases, with 12 bases left between them. Germline V lookup: CDR1 DFQATT, CDR2 SNEGSKA (reference sequence). CDR3 in amino acids: CSARGEGGDTGELFF. DNA of the CDR3: TGCAGTGCTAGAGGAGAAGGAGGGGACACCGGGGAGCTGTTTTTT.

The chain combines TRBV27 with TRBJ1-5; 7 bases match TRBD1. Germline loops: CDR1 MNHEY, CDR2 SMNVEV (reference sequence). The CDR3 totals 14 residues. V shed 5 bases, J shed 0 bases, and the junction held 1 base outside the gene matches. CDR3 sequence (DNA): TGTGCCAGCAGTGACAGGGATAGCAATCAGCCCCAGCATTTT. Protein: CASSDRDSNQPQHF.

To note about this clonotype: A much larger clone lies one base from this, so it may be a read error. J is TRBJ2-3 and V is TRBV10-3; 8 positions agree with TRBD1. Germline V lookup: CDR1 ENHRY, CDR2 SYGVKD. The CDR3 runs to 15 residues. The CDR3 spells CAVSEQGGAQDTQYF. The CDR3 DNA follows: TGTGCCGTCAGTGAACAGGGGGGAGCACAAGATACGCAGTATTTT.

This chain uses TRBV7-9 with TRBJ1-2; possible D gene TRBD1, 5 bases. V was trimmed by 5 bases and J by 4 bases, leaving 26 bases between them. Per germline, CDR1 SEHNR and CDR2 FQNEAQ (reference sequence). The CDR3 is 18 residues long. CDR3 sequence: CASSIPPGELSRGYGYTF. CDR3 in DNA: TGTGCCAGCAGCATCCCCCCGGGGGAACTCTCGCGGGGCTATGGCTACACCTTC.

The rearrangement uses TRBV7-9 and TRBJ2-3; the D is unclear. The germline V gene has CDR1 SEHNR and CDR2 FQNEAQ (reference sequence). This CDR3 is built from 14 residues. V gave up 5 bases and J gave up 2 bases, with 11 bases separating them. This CDR3 reads CASSILPLTDTQYF. In DNA form, the CDR3 reads TGTGCCAGCAGCATTCTACCGCTCACAGATACGCAGTATTTT.

This clonotype has a single count. CDR3 coding DNA: TGTGCCAGCAGTCACACGACAGGGGTCGCCTATGGCTACACCTTC. Translated: CASSHTTGVAYGYTF. The chain joins TRBV12-3 or TRBV12-4 to TRBJ1-2; 8 bases fit TRBD1. This CDR3 is 15 amino acids long. J was trimmed by 4 bases and V by 5 bases; bases with no gene match: 9.

The table lists this clonotype with a few counts. J is TRBJ1-1 and V is TRBV28, with D possibly being TRBD1 (5 bases). Between the trimmed V and J ends, which lost 0 bases and 4 bases, there was a span of 12 bases. Germline assignment: CDR1 MDHEN and CDR2 SYDVKM. The CDR3 has 15 residues. The CDR3 sequence is CASSLWGDSGTEAFF. For the CDR3, the DNA is TGTGCCAGCAGTTTATGGGGGGATAGCGGCACTGAAGCTTTCTTT. The variable domain in full, with the rest retrieved from reference TRBV28 and TRBJ1-1, is DVKVTQSSRYLVKRTGEKVFLECVQDMDHENMFWYRQDPGLGLRLIYFSYDVKMKEKGDIPEGYSVSREKKERFSLILESASTNQTSMYLCASSLWGDSGTEAFFGQGTRLTVV.

In regard to this clonotype: This may be a read error: a much more frequent sequence differs by one nucleotide. V and J are TRBV29-1 and TRBJ2-3; D not resolved. CDR3 length equals 13 residues. The V gene lost 4 bases and the J gene lost 2 bases, with 10 bases spanning the gap. Germline V lookup: CDR1 SQVTM, CDR2 ANQGSEA. CDR3 sequence: CSVVQLFTDTQYF. The CDR3 DNA is TGCAGCGTTGTACAGTTGTTCACAGATACGCAGTATTTT.

Notes on this clonotype: Being one base from a much bigger clone, this may be a read error. The chain recombines TRBV29-1 with TRBJ2-7; 10 positions match TRBD1. Germline loops: CDR1 SQVTM, CDR2 ANQGSEA. The CDR3 runs to 15 residues. CDR3 bases: TGCAGCGTTGCGAGGACAGGGGGGTTCTCCCACGAGCAGTACTTC. Protein product: CSVARTGGFSHEQYF.

A remark on this clonotype: Since a much larger clone is just one base distant, this may be a read error. The chain uses TRBV6-5 and TRBJ2-7, with D perhaps TRBD2 (6 bases). The DNA end lines up better with TRBJ2-5; the J call may be wrong. Germline lookup yields CDR1 MNHEY and CDR2 SVGAGI. This CDR3 contains 15 residues. The CDR3 nucleotides are TGTGCCAGCAGCACTCCGGGGGTTTTGCAAGGGACCCAGTACTTC. Encoded protein: CASSTPGVLQGTQYF.

At least ten counts were recorded for this clonotype. The genes are TRBV6-5 and TRBJ2-7; 10 positions agree with TRBD2. In germline, CDR1 is MNHEY, CDR2 SVGAGI. CDR3 length: 15 residues. Germline trimming cut 6 bases from V and 0 bases from J; bases unmatched to any gene: 5. For the CDR3, the DNA is TGTGCCAGCAGAGGACTAGCGGATAGCTCCTACGAGCAGTACTTC. Translation: CASRGLADSSYEQYF.

As for this clonotype: One base away lies a much larger clone, so this may be a sequencing read error. This chain uses TRBV18 with TRBJ2-7; 7 nucleotides agree with TRBD1. The CDR3 has 14 amino acids. The germline gives CDR1 KGHSH, CDR2 LQKENI. The CDR3 reads CAGSPSTGPYEQYF. CDR3 sequence (DNA): TGTGCCGGCTCACCTTCGACAGGGCCCTACGAGCAGTACTTC.

This clonotype was counted many times. V gene TRBV5-5 combines with J gene TRBJ2-1, with D possibly matching TRBD2 (5 bases). Trimming stripped 0 bases from V and 9 bases from J, with 7 bases between. Germline-derived CDR1 and CDR2 are SGHKS and YYEKEE (reference sequence). This CDR3 contains 12 residues. The CDR3 region has the DNA TGTGCCAGCAGCTTGGAGGCGGGTGAGCAGTTCTTC. Protein product: CASSLEAGEQFF.

J is TRBJ2-1 and V is TRBV5-1; D is uncertain. This CDR3 comprises 12 residues. The germline CDR1 and CDR2 sequences are SGHRS and YFSETQ. Trimming removed 1 base from V and 14 bases from J, with 13 bases in between. The DNA for the CDR3 is TGCGCCAGCAGCTTGAATCCAGCGCGAGAGTTCTTC. Translated, it gives CASSLNPAREFF.

A note on this clonotype: A read error may account for a junction end that differs from germline. This chain uses TRBV9 with TRBJ2-3; tentatively, D is TRBD2 (6 bases). From germline, CDR1 is SGDLS and CDR2 YYNGEE. The CDR3 contains 14 residues. CDR3 nucleotide sequence: TGTGCCAGCAGCGTAGCTACTAGCTCTGATATGCAGTATTTT. Encoded protein: CASSVATSSDMQYF.

In its sample, this clonotype was seen a few times. The chain is built from TRBV6-1 and TRBJ1-2; D unresolved. The V end lost 2 bases, the J end lost 0 bases, and 7 bases lay between the germline ends. The CDR3 runs to 14 residues. Germline CDR1 is MNHNS and CDR2 is SASEGT. CDR3 amino acids: CASSETASNYGYTF. In DNA, the CDR3 is TGTGCCAGCAGTGAAACGGCCTCTAACTATGGCTACACCTTC.

The genes are TRBV7-9 and TRBJ2-7; D ambiguous. V lost 1 base, J lost 0 bases, and 16 bases lay in between. This CDR3 region has 17 residues. Germline V CDR1 and CDR2: SEHNR, FQNEAQ (reference sequence). CDR3 in amino acids: CASSLVDILGASYEQYF. The CDR3 DNA follows: TGTGCCAGCAGCTTAGTCGACATCTTAGGAGCCTCCTACGAGCAGTACTTC.

This clonotype was detected a few times. This chain links TRBV4-1 with TRBJ1-4; 7 nucleotides match TRBD1. V was clipped by 1 base and J by 6 bases; unmatched bases: 8. Germline CDR1 reads MGHRA; CDR2 reads YSYEKL. This CDR3 comprises 16 residues. CDR3 coding DNA: TGCGCCAGCAGCCAAGTCTCCGACAGGGAGTATGAAAAACTGTTTTTT. It encodes CASSQVSDREYEKLFF.

As regards this clonotype: This could be a read error, since a much larger clone is one nucleotide away. J is TRBJ1-2 and V is TRBV5-1; TRBD1 is a possible D gene (5 bases). The germline gives CDR1 SGHRS, CDR2 YFSETQ. With 4 bases removed from V and 4 bases from J, the gap between germline ends came to 14 bases. The CDR3 contains 14 residues. The CDR3 DNA reads TGCGCCAGCAGCCCGGGGGAACGGAGCTATGGCTACACCTTC. It encodes CASSPGERSYGYTF.

The V and J genes are TRBV5-1 and TRBJ2-4; D is possibly TRBD1 (6 bases). The better agreement between TRBJ2-7 and the DNA end casts doubt on the J call. Germline CDR1 reads SGHRS; CDR2 reads YFSETQ. The CDR3 loop spans 13 amino acids. CDR3 residues: CASKQGSGLEQYF. CDR3 sequence (DNA): TGCGCCAGTAAACAGGGAAGCGGCCTCGAGCAGTACTTC.

J is TRBJ1-2 and V is TRBV12-3 or TRBV12-4, with TRBD1 matching over 8 bases. This CDR3 is 13 amino acids long. The ends lost 4 bases at V and 7 bases at J; junction bases unmatched: 5. CDR3 protein: CASSSGGVGGYTF. Here the CDR3 DNA reads TGTGCCAGCAGTTCAGGGGGCGTCGGTGGCTACACCTTC.

This clonotype has just one count. The chain employs TRBV20-1 and TRBJ2-7, with D maybe TRBD1 (5 bases). The CDR3 contains 13 residues. V lost 3 bases, J lost 0 bases, and 9 bases lay in between. Germline V CDR1 and CDR2: DFQATT, SNEGSKA (reference sequence). DNA for the CDR3: TGCAGTGCTAGCCCAGGGTCCTCCTACGAGCAGTACTTC. This translates into CSASPGSSYEQYF.

This clonotype was seen more than once but under ten times. V and J are TRBV27 and TRBJ1-2; 7 nucleotides agree with TRBD1. Germline V gene sequence: CDR1 MNHEY, CDR2 SMNVEV (reference sequence). This CDR3 has 14 amino acids. V was clipped by 5 bases and J by 5 bases; unmatched bases: 8. The CDR3 nucleotides read TGTGCCAGCAGTCCAAGACAGGGCTTGTATGGCTACACCTTC. As protein: CASSPRQGLYGYTF.

This clonotype showed up many times. The V and J genes are TRBV7-6 and TRBJ2-5, with D hard to call. The CDR3 has 12 amino acids. The V gene lost 4 bases and the J gene lost 2 bases, with 5 bases spanning the gap. Germline assignment: CDR1 SGHVS and CDR2 FNYEAQ. Here the CDR3 DNA reads TGTGCCAGCAGCTCGCGGCAAGAGACCCAGTACTTC. This sequence encodes CASSSRQETQYF.